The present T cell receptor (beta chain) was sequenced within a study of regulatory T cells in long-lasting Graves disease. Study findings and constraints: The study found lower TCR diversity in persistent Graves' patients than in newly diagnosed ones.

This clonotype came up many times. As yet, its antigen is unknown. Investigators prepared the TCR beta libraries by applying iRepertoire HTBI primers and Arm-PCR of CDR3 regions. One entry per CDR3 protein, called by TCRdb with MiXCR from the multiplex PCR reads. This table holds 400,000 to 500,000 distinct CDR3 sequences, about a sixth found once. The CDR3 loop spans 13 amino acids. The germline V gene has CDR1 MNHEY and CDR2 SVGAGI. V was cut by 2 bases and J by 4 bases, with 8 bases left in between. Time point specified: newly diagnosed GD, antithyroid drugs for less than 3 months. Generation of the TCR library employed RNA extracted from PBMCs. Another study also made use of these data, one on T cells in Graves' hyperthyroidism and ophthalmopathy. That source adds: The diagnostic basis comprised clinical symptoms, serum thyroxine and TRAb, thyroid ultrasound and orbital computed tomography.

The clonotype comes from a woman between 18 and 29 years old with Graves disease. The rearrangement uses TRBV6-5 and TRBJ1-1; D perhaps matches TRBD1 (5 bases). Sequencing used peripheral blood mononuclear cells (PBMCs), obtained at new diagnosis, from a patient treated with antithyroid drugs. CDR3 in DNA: TGTGCCAGCAGTTACGGGCAGGGCACTGAAGCTTTCTTT. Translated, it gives CASSYGQGTEAFF.